The 9 T cell receptor beta chains given below trace back to one sample, sequenced in a study of blood T cell repertoires in COVID-19. Measured with immunoSEQ multiplex PCR; TCRdb has only the in-frame clones, and not every one. Found here are 95,000 to 110,000 clones, roughly 90% of them singletons; the top ten hold under 5.5%. Input material: peripheral blood. The receptors originated from a man aged 40-55 years with active or convalescent COVID-19.

The gene calls are TRBV6-5 and TRBJ1-1; possibly TRBD1 for D (5 bases). Deletions cut 2 bases from V and 6 bases from J, with 13 bases between. CDR1 and CDR2 from the germline V gene are MNHEY and SVGAGI. The CDR3 is 14 amino acids. The CDR3 DNA reads as TGTGCCAGCAGTTACGGGGGGTCCCGGGCTGAAGCTTTCTTT. This translates into CASSYGGSRAEAFF.

The chain combines TRBV5-1 with TRBJ2-7; D might be TRBD2 (5 bases). Germline CDR1 and CDR2: SGHRS and YFSETQ. The CDR3 sequence is 14 residues long. V was trimmed by 5 bases and J by 0 bases, leaving 12 bases between them. CDR3 loop: CASRPSGPSYEQYF. In DNA form, the CDR3 reads TGCGCCAGCAGACCAAGCGGCCCCTCCTACGAGCAGTACTTC.

The CDR3 DNA follows: TGTGCCAGCAGTTTAAGACAACGCTCTCTCTTCTCCTACGAGCAGTACTTC. Translating gives CASSLRQRSLFSYEQYF. The chain employs TRBV28 and TRBJ2-7; D uncertain. Germline V gives CDR1 MDHEN, CDR2 SYDVKM. The CDR3 extends over 17 amino acids. The V gene lost 2 bases and the J gene lost 0 bases, with 17 bases spanning the gap.

The table lists this clone with a count of one. V usage is TRBV30 and J usage is TRBJ1-6; no reliable D call. V lost 2 bases and J 3 bases, leaving 8 bases between the germline ends. The CDR3 has 14 residues. From germline, CDR1 is GTSNPN and CDR2 SVGIG (reference sequence). CDR3 region: CAWSLGDYNSPLHF. Written as DNA, the CDR3 is TGTGCCTGGAGTTTGGGCGACTATAATTCACCCCTCCACTTT.

The chain couples TRBV5-8 to TRBJ1-2; 7 bases align to TRBD1. The CDR3 runs to 15 residues. V dropped 4 bases and J dropped 2; count of bases not matched to a gene: 8. Germline V gene data show CDR1 as SGHTS and CDR2 as YDEGEE. The CDR3 DNA sequence: TGTGCCAGCAGCATTGGGTCGACAGGGAACTATGGCTACACCTTC. Encoded protein: CASSIGSTGNYGYTF.

The V and J genes are TRBV12-3 or TRBV12-4 and TRBJ2-5; D ambiguous. V was clipped by 1 base and J by 1 base, with 4 bases between them. The CDR3 totals 13 residues. The CDR3 nucleotides are TGTGCCAGCAGTTTAGGTAGCCAAGAGACCCAGTACTTC. Amino acid sequence: CASSLGSQETQYF.

V gene TRBV29-1 combines with J gene TRBJ2-1; the match to TRBD1 covers 9 bases. CDR1 SQVTM and CDR2 ANQGSEA come from the germline V gene. The trim removed 6 bases at V and 8 bases at J, leaving 14 bases unmatched. The CDR3 totals 15 residues. CDR3 nucleotide sequence: TGCAGCGTGCCCACCGGGACAGGGTACGGCGATGAGCAGTTCTTC. Translating it yields CSVPTGTGYGDEQFF.

This clone was picked up one time. The chain uses TRBV10-2 and TRBJ2-3, with D maybe TRBD1 (5 bases). Trimming cost V 6 bases and J 6 bases, with 7 bases left between them. This CDR3 region has 11 residues. Germline CDR1 is WSHSY and CDR2 is SAAADI. CDR3 coding DNA: TGCGCCAGCAGGGGGCTGGATACGCAGTATTTT. This gives the protein CASRGLDTQYF.

V gene TRBV5-6 combines with J gene TRBJ2-7, with 8 positions matching TRBD2. The CDR3 extends over 12 amino acids. V gave up 4 bases and J gave up 6 bases; unmatched junction bases: 3. CDR1 SGHDT and CDR2 YYEEEE come from the germline V gene. As DNA, the CDR3 is TGTGCCAGCAGCCGGGAGGGGCCCGAGCAGTACTTC. Translation gives CASSREGPEQYF.